These 32 T cell receptor beta chains came from one sample sequenced in a study of T cell repertoires in cytomegalovirus infection. No cognate antigen is known for these TCRs. TCRdb itself ran the reads through MiXCR, one entry per CDR3 protein. Seen here are about a million distinct CDR3 sequences, roughly 30% observed once, and the top ten hold over 12%. The material was cultured CD8+ T cells from PBMCs, obtained from culture after CMV antigen stimulation. Receptors originate from a human donor in good health (CMV status not recorded). Some clones in this sample may be carry-over from other donors' samples.

The chain uses TRBV6-1 and TRBJ1-1, with a possible D match to TRBD1 (6 bases). The CDR3 runs to 11 residues. Germline CDR1 and CDR2: MNHNS and SASEGT. The germline V and J ends were trimmed by 4 bases and 9 bases, with 9 bases remaining between them. The CDR3 reads CASSVQGKAFF. CDR3 DNA: TGTGCCAGCAGTGTACAGGGAAAAGCTTTCTTT.

This clonotype showed up many times. V usage is TRBV7-2 and J usage is TRBJ2-1; D possibly corresponds to TRBD2 (5 bases). The CDR3 has 14 amino acids. Trimming removed 0 bases from V and 7 bases from J, with 10 bases in between. In germline, CDR1 is SGHTA, CDR2 FQGNSA. Here the CDR3 DNA reads TGTGCCAGCAGCTTAGCGATGCCGGGGAATGAGCAGTTCTTC. Its translation: CASSLAMPGNEQFF.

This clonotype has a handful of counts. The rearrangement uses TRBV5-4 and TRBJ1-1; perhaps TRBD1 as D (5 bases). Germline CDR1 reads SGHNT; CDR2 reads YYREEE (reference sequence). The CDR3 loop spans 12 amino acids. Trimming pared 6 bases from V and 8 bases from J, leaving 14 bases between. The CDR3 region has the DNA TGTGCCAGCATTTCCCTACGGGGGGAAGCTTTCTTT. It translates to CASISLRGEAFF.

The rearrangement joins TRBV7-1 to TRBJ2-3; 7 nucleotides match TRBD1. TRBV7-1 is filed as an ORF, its function uncertain. V lost 5 bases to trimming and J lost 4 bases; unmatched junction nucleotides: 6. The CDR3 length is 14 residues. The CDR3 nucleotides read TGTGCCAGCAGCCAAAGGACAGGCCCAGATACGCAGTATTTT. It specifies CASSQRTGPDTQYF.

The rearrangement joins TRBV7-8 to TRBJ2-5, with a possible D match to TRBD2 (7 bases). Looked up from germline, CDR1 is SGHVS and CDR2 is FQNEAQ. Trimming stripped 8 bases from V and 4 bases from J, with 14 bases between. The CDR3 runs to 13 residues. The CDR3 sequence is CASSNGGPETQYF. The DNA for the CDR3 is TGTGCCAGCTCTAACGGGGGGCCAGAGACCCAGTACTTC. Filled out from reference TRBV7-8 and TRBJ2-5, the complete variable domain reads GAGVSQSPRYKVAKRGQDVALRCDPISGHVSLFWYQQALGQGPEFLTYFQNEAQLDKSGLPSDRFFAERPEGSVSTLKIQRTQQEDSAVYLCASSNGGPETQYFGPGTRLLVL.

This clonotype was seen a handful of times. This chain joins TRBV15 and TRBJ1-5; no reliable D call. V lost 1 base, J lost 5 bases, and 9 bases lay in between. The CDR3 is 14 residues long. Germline CDR1 LNHNV, CDR2 YYDKDF (reference sequence). The CDR3 region is CATSRVYIDQPQHF. As DNA, the CDR3 is TGTGCCACCAGCAGAGTTTACATAGATCAGCCCCAGCATTTT.

This clonotype showed up just a few times. The J gene is TRBJ1-2, the V gene TRBV6-2 or TRBV6-3, with D maybe TRBD1 (5 bases). This CDR3 is built from 15 residues. The germline gives CDR1 MNHEY, CDR2 SVGEGT. Trimming stripped 5 bases from V and 8 bases from J, with 21 bases between. CDR3 protein: CASSPPGLPSGGYTF. In DNA, the CDR3 is TGTGCCAGCAGTCCTCCGGGACTCCCATCGGGGGGCTACACCTTC.

This clonotype was seen a handful of times. The CDR3 here is CASSPPWAQETQYF. The CDR3 nucleotides are TGTGCCAGCTCACCACCCTGGGCTCAGGAGACCCAGTACTTC. The rearrangement links TRBV18 to TRBJ2-5; D is unclear. Germline assignment: CDR1 KGHSH and CDR2 LQKENI. The CDR3 is 14 residues long. V was clipped by 0 bases and J by 5 bases, with 10 bases between them.

To note about this clonotype: Germline and junction disagree at one end, which may indicate a read error. CDR3 DNA: TGCGCCAGCAGCCAAGTCATCAAGAGCAGGATGAACAATGAAGCTTTCTTT. Amino acid sequence: CASSQVIKSRMNNEAFF. V usage is TRBV4-3 and J usage is TRBJ1-1; D gene uncertain. CDR3 length: 17 residues. The germline CDR1 and CDR2 sequences are LGHNA and YSLEER.

CDR3 protein: CASRGLADHNEQFF. Written as DNA, the CDR3 is TGTGCCAGCAGGGGACTAGCGGACCACAATGAGCAGTTCTTC. The chain is built from TRBV6-1 and TRBJ2-1; 11 bases match TRBD2. Trimming took 6 bases from V and 5 from J; bases not matched to a gene: 3. The CDR3 runs to 14 residues. Germline V lookup: CDR1 MNHNS, CDR2 SASEGT.

This chain connects TRBV28 to TRBJ2-3; 7 nucleotides align to TRBD2. V lost 6 bases, J lost 4 bases, and 16 bases stayed unmatched. The CDR3 is 17 residues long. From germline, CDR1 is MDHEN and CDR2 SYDVKM. CDR3 in amino acids: CASSRPSGAGPSDTQYF. The CDR3 DNA follows: TGTGCCAGCAGCAGACCCTCGGGAGCGGGGCCTTCAGATACGCAGTATTTT.

This clonotype was seen ten or more times. This sequence joins TRBV7-8 and TRBJ1-5; possibly TRBD1 for D (6 bases). Deletions cut 4 bases from V and 1 base from J, with 14 bases between. This CDR3 region has 16 residues. From germline, CDR1 is SGHVS and CDR2 FQNEAQ. In DNA form, the CDR3 reads TGTGCCAGCAGCTCCCCGACAGGCCCGAGCAATCAGCCCCAGCATTTT. Translating it yields CASSSPTGPSNQPQHF.

This chain uses TRBV12-3 or TRBV12-4 with TRBJ1-2; D is undetermined. V dropped 2 bases and J dropped 7 bases, with 11 bases sitting between them. The CDR3 extends over 13 amino acids. The CDR3 protein is CASSLPGLLGYTF. The CDR3 bases are TGTGCCAGCAGTTTACCCGGACTGCTTGGCTACACCTTC.

This chain uses TRBV7-6 with TRBJ2-7; tentative D call: TRBD1 (5 bases). V shed 4 bases and J shed 9 bases, with 10 bases lying between them. CDR3 length equals 11 residues. Germline CDR1 and CDR2: SGHVS and FNYEAQ. The CDR3 coding sequence is TGTGCCAGCAGCTCAGACAGAGGGCAGTACTTC. Its protein product is CASSSDRGQYF. The full variable domain, rest sourced from reference TRBV7-6 and TRBJ2-7, is GAGVSQSPRYKVTKRGQDVALRCDPISGHVSLYWYRQALGQGPEFLTYFNYEAQQDKSGLPNDRFSAERPEGSISTLTIQRTEQRDSAMYRCASSSDRGQYFGPGTRLTVT.

This chain joins TRBV6-5 and TRBJ2-1, with D perhaps matching TRBD2 (5 bases). This CDR3 is built from 15 residues. Trimming pared 8 bases from V and 2 bases from J, leaving 16 bases between. Per the germline V gene, CDR1 is MNHEY and CDR2 is SVGAGI. CDR3 loop: CASGTDGVAYNEQFF. In DNA form, the CDR3 reads TGTGCCAGCGGCACCGACGGGGTAGCCTACAATGAGCAGTTCTTC.

Concerning this clonotype: The limits of the CDR3 on the DNA are not certain, so only TCRdb's listed CDR3 is given. V and J are TRBV20-1 and TRBJ2-1; no check of the table's D call, TRBD1, against the DNA was made. Germline V gene lookup returns CDR1 DFQATT and CDR2 SNEGSKA (reference sequence). The CDR3 length equals 24 residues, ends included. CDR3: CSARARLAGPFPVNEQFFGDEQFF.

This clonotype showed up many times. This chain connects TRBV7-2 to TRBJ2-3; 8 nucleotides align to TRBD2. Trimming at V came to 5 bases and at J to 0 bases, leaving 7 bases not matched to a gene. Germline V gene data show CDR1 as SGHTA and CDR2 as FQGNSA. CDR3 length: 16 residues. This CDR3 is CASSRRASGSTDTQYF. CDR3 DNA sequence: TGTGCCAGCAGCCGGAGGGCTAGCGGGAGCACAGATACGCAGTATTTT.

The chain couples TRBV6-2 or TRBV6-3 to TRBJ1-1; 9 bases fit TRBD1. CDR1 is MNHEY and CDR2 is SVGEGT in the germline V gene. The CDR3 consists of 15 residues. V dropped 2 bases and J dropped 3; count of bases not matched to a gene: 4. CDR3 sequence (DNA): TGTGCCAGCAGTTACCCGGACAGGGGAGACACTGAAGCTTTCTTT. It translates to CASSYPDRGDTEAFF.

In this sample, this clonotype turned up a few times. A junction boundary mismatches the germline segment, possibly from a read error. CDR3 in amino acids: CASSQYQWGQGYDEQFF. The CDR3 nucleotides are TGCGCCAGCAGCCAATATCAGTGGGGACAGGGCTACGATGAGCAGTTCTTC. V and J are TRBV4-3 and TRBJ2-1, with 9 positions matching TRBD1. The germline CDR1 and CDR2 sequences are LGHNA and YSLEER. This CDR3 has 17 residues.

This clonotype was counted many times. The chain combines TRBV12-3 or TRBV12-4 with TRBJ2-3; D is unresolved. CDR3 length equals 14 residues. Trimming took off 0 bases at V and 1 base at J, with 5 bases between the two ends. CDR3 coding DNA: TGTGCCAGCAGTTTAGCCCTGGGCACAGATACGCAGTATTTT. Translation gives CASSLALGTDTQYF.

This clonotype was seen a few times. V is TRBV4-1 and J is TRBJ1-4, with D unresolved. The germline V gene has CDR1 MGHRA and CDR2 YSYEKL. The CDR3 loop spans 16 amino acids. V was clipped by 5 bases and J by 0 bases, with 13 bases between them. CDR3: CASSEWEFSTNEKLFF. CDR3 nucleotide sequence: TGCGCCAGCAGCGAATGGGAATTCTCAACTAATGAAAAACTGTTTTTT.

As DNA, the CDR3 is TGTGCCAGCAGCGTAGTTGAGGAGGCTAGCACAGATACGCAGTATTTT. It is translated as CASSVVEEASTDTQYF. The V gene is TRBV9, the J gene TRBJ2-3; D perhaps matches TRBD2 (5 bases). This CDR3 comprises 16 residues. Trimming removed 0 bases at V and 0 bases at J, with 11 bases between. Germline CDR1 SGDLS, CDR2 YYNGEE.

In its sample, this clonotype was seen many times. The chain uses TRBV7-8 and TRBJ2-7; D call uncertain. The CDR3 is made up of 13 amino acids. The V gene's germline CDR1 is SGHVS and CDR2 FQNEAQ. V was cut by 1 base and J by 3 bases, with 7 bases left in between. The CDR3: CASSLGYGYEQYV. CDR3 DNA: TGTGCCAGCAGCTTAGGTTATGGCTACGAGCAGTACGTC.

A remark on this clonotype: A much larger clone sits a single nucleotide away, making a read error possible. The rearrangement uses TRBV28 and TRBJ2-1; D assignment may be TRBD1 or TRBD2 (6 bases each). The V gene lost 4 bases and the J gene lost 7 bases, with 17 bases spanning the gap. Per germline, CDR1 MDHEN and CDR2 SYDVKM. CDR3 length: 15 amino acids. In DNA, the CDR3 is TGTGCCAGCAGTTCACCCCGACGGAGGGGGAATGAGCAGTTCTTC. Amino acids: CASSSPRRRGNEQFF.

The genes are TRBV19 and TRBJ2-1, with D unclear. V was clipped by 3 bases and J by 9 bases, with 9 bases between them. The CDR3 extends over 12 amino acids. From germline, CDR1 is LNHDA and CDR2 SQIVND (reference sequence). Written as DNA, the CDR3 is TGTGCCAGTAGTATGATCCTACGTGAGCAGTTCTTC. The encoded protein is CASSMILREQFF.

The V call is TRBV7-9, the J call TRBJ1-4; TRBD1 might be the D (6 bases). Germline V gives CDR1 SEHNR, CDR2 FQNEAQ (reference sequence). Trimming cost V 5 bases and J 0 bases, with 13 bases left between them. CDR3 size: 16 residues. CDR3 in DNA: TGTGCCAGCAGCCCCTCTGACAGGACAACTAATGAAAAACTGTTTTTT. Protein: CASSPSDRTTNEKLFF.

The chain has TRBV6-5 and TRBJ1-1; D is ambiguous. The V gene lost 6 bases and the J gene lost 1 base, with 18 bases spanning the gap. The CDR3 is 16 residues long. Germline V gene sequence: CDR1 MNHEY, CDR2 SVGAGI. CDR3 loop: CASSGLLSSANTEAFF. CDR3 nucleotide sequence: TGTGCCAGCAGCGGACTCCTGTCTTCGGCGAACACTGAAGCTTTCTTT.

This chain uses TRBV15 with TRBJ1-5; possibly TRBD1 for D (5 bases). V lost 7 bases, J lost 0 bases, and 10 bases lay in between. CDR1 is LNHNV and CDR2 is YYDKDF in the germline V gene (reference sequence). CDR3 length: 14 amino acids. The CDR3 spells CATMGGYSNQPQHF. The CDR3 DNA reads as TGTGCCACCATGGGGGGATATAGCAATCAGCCCCAGCATTTT.

This rearrangement joins TRBV6-5 to TRBJ1-1; D remains ambiguous. The CDR3 is 11 residues long. Germline V lookup: CDR1 MNHEY, CDR2 SVGAGI. Trimming cost V 6 bases and J 7 bases, with 9 bases left between them. Here the CDR3 reads CASRSTYEAFF. Written as DNA, the CDR3 is TGTGCCAGCAGGTCGACCTATGAAGCTTTCTTT.

In this sample, this clonotype turned up many times. The chain is built from TRBV6-1 and TRBJ2-6; D unclear. The CDR3 sequence is 15 residues long. Germline CDR1 reads MNHNS; CDR2 reads SASEGT. V dropped 6 bases and J dropped 7 bases, with 16 bases sitting between them. CDR3 coding DNA: TGTGCCAGCAGCACCGCCCACGCCACTGCCAACGTCCTGACTTTC. This encodes CASSTAHATANVLTF.

The V gene is TRBV4-1, the J gene TRBJ1-6, with D unclear. The CDR3 covers 16 residues. V lost 0 bases, J lost 0 bases, and 6 bases lay in between. In germline, CDR1 is MGHRA, CDR2 YSYEKL. The DNA for the CDR3 is TGCGCCAGCAGCCAAGAATCCAACTCCTATAATTCACCCCTCCACTTT. Its protein is CASSQESNSYNSPLHF.

This clonotype has just a few counts. V usage is TRBV10-3 and J usage is TRBJ2-7, with 11 bases identical to TRBD2. The CDR3 sequence is 20 residues long. Germline V gene lookup returns CDR1 ENHRY and CDR2 SYGVKD. J was trimmed by 0 bases and V by 4 bases; bases with no gene match: 17. CDR3 nucleotides: TGTGCCATCAGTGTGACCTGGGGTAGTGAGACTAGCGGGGTCTCCTACGAGCAGTACTTC. It codes for CAISVTWGSETSGVSYEQYF.